This is a list of T cell receptor beta chains from one sample in a study of blood T cell repertoires in COVID-19. The protocol was immunoSEQ multiplex PCR, while the TCRdb copy is restricted to in-frame clones and leaves out a portion. The sample has 130,000 to 150,000 clones, about 79% seen once. The sample taken for sequencing was PBMCs or T cells enriched from blood (not recorded which). The receptor source for this set is a man aged 50 or older who had recovered from COVID-19. Both conserved end residues are part of each CDR3. A D gene is named only where the DNA matches it firmly. Part of the rows lack a size; the others show once, few, many or a class for expanded clones.

D: .
J: TRBJ2-3
size: .
V: TRBV29-1
DNA: TGCAGCGTTGATTATCGGTATTTT
CDR3: CSVDYRYF

D: .
J: TRBJ2-5
size: once
V: TRBV18
DNA: TGTGCCAGCTCACCACCGGGACAACAAGAGACCCAGTACTTC
CDR3: CASSPPGQQETQYF

D: .
J: TRBJ2-5
size: .
V: TRBV27
DNA: TGTGCCAGCAGTTTAGGGGGAGGAGAGACCCAGTACTTC
CDR3: CASSLGGGETQYF

D: TRBD1
J: TRBJ2-1
size: .
V: TRBV10-1
DNA: TGCGCCAGCAGGTATCAGGACAGGGGAAACAATGAGCAGTTCTTC
CDR3: CASRYQDRGNNEQFF

D: .
J: TRBJ2-1
size: .
V: TRBV2
DNA: TGTGCCAGCAGTGAGGGCTCCACCTCCTACAATGAGCAGTTCTTC
CDR3: CASSEGSTSYNEQFF

D: TRBD1
J: TRBJ2-2
size: .
V: TRBV7-3
DNA: TGTGCCAGCAGCTTCCGGACAGGGGGCTACACCGGGGAGCTGTTTTTT
CDR3: CASSFRTGGYTGELFF

D: .
J: TRBJ1-1
size: once
V: TRBV23-1
DNA: TGCGCCAGCAGGCAGCGCCCAGGGAATCCGAACACTGAAGCTTTCTTT
CDR3: CASRQRPGNPNTEAFF

D: .
J: TRBJ1-1
size: .
V: TRBV7-2
DNA: TGTGCCAGCAGTTTAATGTCGGGGACTGAAGCTTTCTTT
CDR3: CASSLMSGTEAFF

D: TRBD1
J: TRBJ1-4
size: once
V: TRBV11-2
DNA: TGTGCCAGCAGCTCACGGGACAGGGCCCCCTCCGATAATGAAAAACTGTTTTTT
CDR3: CASSSRDRAPSDNEKLFF

D: TRBD2
J: TRBJ2-5
size: .
V: TRBV5-6
DNA: TGTGCCAGCAGTTTGACAGCGGGGGAAGAGACCCAGTACTTC
CDR3: CASSLTAGEETQYF

D: .
J: TRBJ1-2
size: .
V: TRBV20-1
DNA: TGCAGTGCTAGTTCAGGCGCGGGGGCAGGCTATGGCTACACCTTC
CDR3: CSASSGAGAGYGYTF

D: .
J: TRBJ1-1
size: .
V: TRBV3-1/TRBV3-2
DNA: TGTGCCAGCAGCCGGCGGGGTGGCGGCACTGAAGCTTTCTTT
CDR3: CASSRRGGGTEAFF

D: TRBD1
J: TRBJ2-3
size: .
V: TRBV7-9
DNA: TGTGCCAGCAGGACAGGGATAGGCACAGATACGCAGTATTTT
CDR3: CASRTGIGTDTQYF

D: TRBD2
J: TRBJ2-5
size: .
V: TRBV9
DNA: TGTGCCAGCAGCGTAGCTAGCGGGGGGACGGAGACCCAGTACTTC
CDR3: CASSVASGGTETQYF

D: .
J: TRBJ1-5
size: .
V: TRBV7-2
DNA: TGTGCCAGCAGCTCGGACAGTAATAGCAATCAGCCCCAGCATTTT
CDR3: CASSSDSNSNQPQHF

D: .
J: TRBJ1-3
size: .
V: TRBV7-8
DNA: TGTGCCAGCAGCTTGCGCGGGTATGGAAACACCATATATTTT
CDR3: CASSLRGYGNTIYF

D: TRBD2
J: TRBJ2-2
size: .
V: TRBV7-2
DNA: TGTGCCAGCAGCTTATTGGGGACTAGCGTCACCGGGGAGCTGTTTTTT
CDR3: CASSLLGTSVTGELFF

D: .
J: TRBJ1-2
size: .
V: TRBV12-5
DNA: TGTGCTAGTGGTTTGGTGACGGGAGGCTACACCTTC
CDR3: CASGLVTGGYTF

D: TRBD2
J: TRBJ2-5
size: few
V: TRBV7-9
DNA: TGTGCCAGCAGCTTTCCTCTAGCGGGGGGGGAGACCCAGTACTTC
CDR3: CASSFPLAGGETQYF